The sequence of this T cell receptor beta chain was determined in a study of blood T cell repertoires in COVID-19. Study-level information: Collection of acute and convalescent COVID-19 samples took place in the United States, Italy and Spain. The cDNA or gDNA used as material had been derived from T cells, B-cell-depleted T cells, or PBMCs.

Germline CDR1 MNHNS, CDR2 SASEGT. The CDR3 covers 16 residues. V lost 2 bases and J 0 bases, leaving 11 bases between the germline ends. Original processing notes: For nucleated cells, counts were estimated from reference gene primer amplification. Sequencing was performed with immunoSEQ multiplex PCR; in TCRdb, only in-frame clones are kept and a portion is missing. The V and J calls and clone size were taken over from that table, and D and trimming were inferred from the DNA. Of 45,000 to 70,000 clones listed, roughly four fifths are singletons. The clonotype was recovered from a woman older than 75 with acute or convalescent COVID-19. This chain uses TRBV6-1 with TRBJ1-3, with D unresolved. The sequencing sample was made of peripheral blood. The CDR3 is CASSEIHSYSGNTIYF. CDR3 bases: TGTGCCAGCAGTGAAATTCACAGCTACTCTGGAAACACCATATATTTT.